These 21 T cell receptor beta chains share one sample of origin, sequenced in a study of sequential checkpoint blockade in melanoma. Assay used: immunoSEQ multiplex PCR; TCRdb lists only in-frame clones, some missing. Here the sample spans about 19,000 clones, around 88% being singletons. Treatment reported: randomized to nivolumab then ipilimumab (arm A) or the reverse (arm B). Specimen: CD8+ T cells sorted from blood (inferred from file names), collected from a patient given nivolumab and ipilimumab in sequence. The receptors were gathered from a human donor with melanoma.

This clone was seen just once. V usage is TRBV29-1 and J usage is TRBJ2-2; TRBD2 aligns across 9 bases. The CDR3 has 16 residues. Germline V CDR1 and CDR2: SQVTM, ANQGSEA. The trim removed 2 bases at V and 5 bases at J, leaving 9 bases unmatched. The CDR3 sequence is CSVELRRGGRTGELFF. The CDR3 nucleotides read TGCAGCGTTGAACTACGGCGGGGGGGCCGGACCGGGGAGCTGTTTTTT.

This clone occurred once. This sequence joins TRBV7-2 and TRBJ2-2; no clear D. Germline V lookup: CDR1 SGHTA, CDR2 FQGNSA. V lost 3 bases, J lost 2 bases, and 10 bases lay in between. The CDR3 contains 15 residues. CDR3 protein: CASSLVTLNTGELFF. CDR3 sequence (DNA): TGTGCCAGCAGCTTGGTGACACTCAACACCGGGGAGCTGTTTTTT. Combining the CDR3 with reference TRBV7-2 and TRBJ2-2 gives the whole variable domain GAGVSQSPSNKVTEKGKDVELRCDPISGHTALYWYRQSLGQGLEFLIYFQGNSAPDKSGLPSDRFSAERTGGSVSTLTIQRTQQEDSAVYLCASSLVTLNTGELFFGEGSRLTVL.

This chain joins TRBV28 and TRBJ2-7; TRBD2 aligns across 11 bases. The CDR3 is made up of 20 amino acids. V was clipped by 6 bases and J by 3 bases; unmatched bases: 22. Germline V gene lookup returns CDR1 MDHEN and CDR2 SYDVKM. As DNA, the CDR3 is TGTGCCAGCAGCCCTTTGGACAGGGCCCTAGCGGGAGGCTCCCGCTACGAGCAGTACTTC. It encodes CASSPLDRALAGGSRYEQYF.

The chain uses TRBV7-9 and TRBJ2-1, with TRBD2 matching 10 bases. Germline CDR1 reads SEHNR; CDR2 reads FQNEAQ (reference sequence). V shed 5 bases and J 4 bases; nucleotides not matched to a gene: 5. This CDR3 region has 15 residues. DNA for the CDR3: TGTGCCAGCAGCCCCCTAGCGGGAGTATACAATGAGCAGTTCTTC. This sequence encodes CASSPLAGVYNEQFF.

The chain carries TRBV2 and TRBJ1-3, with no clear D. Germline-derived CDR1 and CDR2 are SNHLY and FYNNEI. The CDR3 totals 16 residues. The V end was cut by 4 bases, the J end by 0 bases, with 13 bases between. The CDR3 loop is CASSGKGDLSGNTIYF. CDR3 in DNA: TGTGCCAGCAGTGGTAAGGGAGACCTCTCTGGAAACACCATATATTTT.

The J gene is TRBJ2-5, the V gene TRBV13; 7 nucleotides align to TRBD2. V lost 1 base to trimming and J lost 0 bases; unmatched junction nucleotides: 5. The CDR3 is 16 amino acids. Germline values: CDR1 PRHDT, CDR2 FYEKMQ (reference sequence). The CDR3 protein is CASSLASGSYQETQYF. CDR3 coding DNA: TGTGCCAGCAGCTTAGCTAGCGGATCGTACCAAGAGACCCAGTACTTC.

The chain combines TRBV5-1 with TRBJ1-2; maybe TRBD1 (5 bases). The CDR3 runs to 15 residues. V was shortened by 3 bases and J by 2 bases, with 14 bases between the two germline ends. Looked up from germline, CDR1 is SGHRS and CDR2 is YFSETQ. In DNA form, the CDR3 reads TGCGCCAGCAGCTCCTCTCCGACAGCCAACTATGGCTACACCTTC. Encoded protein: CASSSSPTANYGYTF. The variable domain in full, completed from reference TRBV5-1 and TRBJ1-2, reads KAGVTQTPRYLIKTRGQQVTLSCSPISGHRSVSWYQQTPGQGLQFLFEYFSETQRNKGNFPGRFSGRQFSNSRSEMNVSTLELGDSALYLCASSSSPTANYGYTFGSGTRLTVV.

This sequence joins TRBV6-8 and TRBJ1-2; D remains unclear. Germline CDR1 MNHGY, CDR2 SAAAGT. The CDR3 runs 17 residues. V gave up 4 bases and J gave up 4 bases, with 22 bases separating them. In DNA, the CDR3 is TGTGCCAGCAGTTGTTCTATACGCTCTAGAAAGATCTATGGCTACACCTTC. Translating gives CASSCSIRSRKIYGYTF.

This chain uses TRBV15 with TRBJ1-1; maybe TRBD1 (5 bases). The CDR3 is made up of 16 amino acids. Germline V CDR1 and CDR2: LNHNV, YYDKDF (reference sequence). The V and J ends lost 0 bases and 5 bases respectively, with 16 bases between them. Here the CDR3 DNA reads TGTGCCACCAGCAGAGATCGCGGAGGGGCAGGAACTGAAGCTTTCTTT. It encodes CATSRDRGGAGTEAFF.

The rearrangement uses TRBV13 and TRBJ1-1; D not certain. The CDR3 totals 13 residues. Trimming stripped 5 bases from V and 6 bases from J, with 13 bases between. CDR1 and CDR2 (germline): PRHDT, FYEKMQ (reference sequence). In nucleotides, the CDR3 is TGTGCCAGCAGCACGGGAGGGAGCGCTGAAGCTTTCTTT. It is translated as CASSTGGSAEAFF.

CDR3 in amino acids: CASSPTSGGSSYEQYF. CDR3 in DNA: TGTGCCAGCAGCCCAACTAGCGGAGGGAGCTCCTACGAGCAGTACTTC. The chain joins TRBV7-9 to TRBJ2-7; 8 bases fit TRBD2. The ends lost 5 bases at V and 0 bases at J; junction bases unmatched: 9. Germline V lookup: CDR1 SEHNR, CDR2 FQNEAQ (reference sequence). The CDR3 length is 16 residues.

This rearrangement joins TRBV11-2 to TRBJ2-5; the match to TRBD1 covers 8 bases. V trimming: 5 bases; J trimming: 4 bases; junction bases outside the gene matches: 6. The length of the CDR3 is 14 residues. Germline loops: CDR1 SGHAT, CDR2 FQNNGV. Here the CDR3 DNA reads TGTGCCAGCAGCCCCCCACAGGGGGGAGAGACCCAGTACTTC. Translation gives CASSPPQGGETQYF.

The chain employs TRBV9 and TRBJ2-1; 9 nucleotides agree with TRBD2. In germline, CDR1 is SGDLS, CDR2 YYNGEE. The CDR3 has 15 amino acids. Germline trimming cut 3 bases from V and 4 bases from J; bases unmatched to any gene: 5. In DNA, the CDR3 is TGTGCCAGCAGCGCGCTAGCGGGGCTTTACAATGAGCAGTTCTTC. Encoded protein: CASSALAGLYNEQFF.

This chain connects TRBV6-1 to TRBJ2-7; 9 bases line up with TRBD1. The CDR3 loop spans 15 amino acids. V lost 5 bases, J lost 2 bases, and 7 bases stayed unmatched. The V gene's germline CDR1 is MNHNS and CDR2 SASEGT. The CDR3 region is CASSTRQGETYEQYF. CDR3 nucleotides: TGTGCCAGCAGTACCCGACAGGGGGAGACCTACGAGCAGTACTTC.

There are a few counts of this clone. CDR3 in amino acids: CASTTGGLTGELFF. Written as DNA, the CDR3 is TGTGCCAGCACAACCGGTGGGCTCACCGGGGAGCTGTTTTTT. The rearrangement uses TRBV6-5 and TRBJ2-2; D uncertain. V lost 7 bases, J lost 4 bases, and 13 bases lay in between. Germline-derived CDR1 and CDR2 are MNHEY and SVGAGI. The CDR3 contains 14 residues.

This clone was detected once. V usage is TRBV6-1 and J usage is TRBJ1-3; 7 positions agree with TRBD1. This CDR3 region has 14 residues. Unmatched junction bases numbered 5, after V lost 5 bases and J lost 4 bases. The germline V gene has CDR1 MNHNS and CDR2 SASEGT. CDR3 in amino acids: CASSIGTAGNTIYF. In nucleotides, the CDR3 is TGTGCCAGCAGTATAGGGACAGCCGGAAACACCATATATTTT.

The CDR3 sequence: CASSYRDTEAFF. The CDR3 nucleotides are TGTGCCAGCAGTTACAGGGACACTGAAGCTTTCTTT. The chain carries TRBV9 and TRBJ1-1; a weak D match, TRBD1 (6 bases). The CDR3 contains 12 residues. Germline V gives CDR1 SGDLS, CDR2 YYNGEE. V lost 5 bases and J 3 bases, leaving 8 bases between the germline ends.

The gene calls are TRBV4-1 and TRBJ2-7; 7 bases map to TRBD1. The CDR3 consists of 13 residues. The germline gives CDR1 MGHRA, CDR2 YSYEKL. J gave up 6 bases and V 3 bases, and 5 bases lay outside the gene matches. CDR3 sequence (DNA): TGCGCCAGCAGCCAGAAGACAGGGATCGAGCAGTACTTC. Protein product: CASSQKTGIEQYF.

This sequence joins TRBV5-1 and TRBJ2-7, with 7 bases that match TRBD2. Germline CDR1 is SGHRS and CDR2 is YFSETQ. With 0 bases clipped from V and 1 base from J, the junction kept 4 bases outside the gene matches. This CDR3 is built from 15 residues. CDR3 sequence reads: CASSLELAPSYEQYF. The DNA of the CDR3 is TGCGCCAGCAGCTTGGAACTAGCGCCTTCCTACGAGCAGTACTTC.

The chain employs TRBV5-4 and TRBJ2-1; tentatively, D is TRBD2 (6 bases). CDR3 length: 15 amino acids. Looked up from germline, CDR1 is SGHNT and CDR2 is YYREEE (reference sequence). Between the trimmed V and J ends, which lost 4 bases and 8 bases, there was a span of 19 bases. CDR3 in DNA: TGTGCCAGCAGCCCGCTGGGAGGCCTAGGCCATGAGCAGTTCTTC. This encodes CASSPLGGLGHEQFF.

CDR3 nucleotide sequence: TGTGCCAGTAGTCTCCGGGGGGGGGCGGTTGGATCACCCCTCCACTTT. Translation: CASSLRGGAVGSPLHF. The gene calls are TRBV19 and TRBJ1-6, with D possibly matching TRBD1 (6 bases). The CDR3 consists of 16 residues. Germline V gene lookup returns CDR1 LNHDA and CDR2 SQIVND (reference sequence). Deletions cut 5 bases from V and 10 bases from J, with 21 bases between. The whole variable domain, filled in from reference TRBV19 and TRBJ1-6, reads DGGITQSPKYLFRKEGQNVTLSCEQNLNHDAMYWYRQDPGQGLRLIYYSQIVNDFQKGDIAEGYSVSREKKESFPLTVTSAQKNPTAFYLCASSLRGGAVGSPLHFGNGTRLTVT.